This T cell receptor beta chain was sequenced during a study of T cells after yellow fever vaccination. Study background: Any fraction with a low cell number was prepared using SMART-Seq v4 Ultra Low Input. Study-level points and caveats: Any FACS-sorted repertoire could hold abundant clonotypes that contaminate it from the bulk population. Booster sampling recovered most clones from primary vaccination (around 97% CD4, roughly 90% CD8).

This clonotype was counted between two and nine times. Its antigen is still unknown. Trimming cost V 3 bases and J 9 bases, with 12 bases left between them. This CDR3 region has 13 residues. A universal primer site and UMIs were added as TCR cDNA was made by 5'RACE template switching. One entry per CDR3 protein results from TCRdb running MiXCR on the 5' RACE reads. The sample holds under 300,000 distinct CDR3 sequences, 5.5% to 8.5% seen once. This rearrangement joins TRBV12-3 or TRBV12-4 to TRBJ1-5, with D tentatively TRBD1 (5 bases). This TCR derives from a man under 40 who received the YFV17D yellow fever vaccine. This specimen was CD4+ T cells sorted from PBMCs, taken on the day of the yellow fever booster vaccination. CDR3 sequence (DNA): TGTGCCAGCAGTTTGGACACCTTGGGGCCCCAGCATTTT. Its translation: CASSLDTLGPQHF.